The 23 T cell receptor beta chains reported below all come from one sample, sequenced in a study of identifying expanded T cells in peripheral blood. Sequencing was performed with immunoSEQ multiplex PCR; in TCRdb, only in-frame clones are kept and a portion is missing. Here the sample spans roughly 100,000 clones, 87% being singletons. Specimen: blood. All receptors come from a person between 18 and 70 years old in good health.

V and J are TRBV11-2 and TRBJ2-1; D is undetermined. V lost 5 bases and J lost 10, with 12 bases in between. The germline CDR1 and CDR2 sequences are SGHAT and FQNNGV. This CDR3 has 12 residues. The CDR3 coding sequence is TGTGCCAGCAGCCCACCGGAAAGGGAGCAGTTCTTC. It is translated as CASSPPEREQFF. The whole variable domain, remainder taken from reference TRBV11-2 and TRBJ2-1, is EAGVAQSPRYKIIEKRQSVAFWCNPISGHATLYWYQQILGQGPKLLIQFQNNGVVDDSQLPKDRFSAERLKGVDSTLKIQPAKLEDSAVYLCASSPPEREQFFGPGTRLTVL.

Written as DNA, the CDR3 is TGTGCCAGCAGCTTAGTAGGATCGGTAGCGGCCGGGGAGCTGTTTTTT. This translates into CASSLVGSVAAGELFF. The chain is built from TRBV7-7 and TRBJ2-2; perhaps TRBD2 as D (6 bases). This CDR3 comprises 16 residues. The ends were cut back, 1 base at V and 6 bases at J, with 15 bases in the middle. Germline V gene data show CDR1 as SSHAT and CDR2 as FNYEAQ (reference sequence).

V is TRBV15 and J is TRBJ1-1; D is unresolved. Germline CDR1 is LNHNV and CDR2 is YYDKDF (reference sequence). The CDR3 has 14 residues. The ends were cut back, 3 bases at V and 3 bases at J, with 11 bases in the middle. The CDR3 region is CATSSPRRDTEAFF. As DNA, the CDR3 is TGTGCCACCAGCAGCCCGAGGAGGGACACTGAAGCTTTCTTT. The whole variable domain, remainder taken from reference TRBV15 and TRBJ1-1, is DAMVIQNPRYQVTQFGKPVTLSCSQTLNHNVMYWYQQKSSQAPKLLFHYYDKDFNNEADTPDNFQSRRPNTSFCFLDIRSPGLGDTAMYLCATSSPRRDTEAFFGQGTRLTVV.

The CDR3 DNA follows: TGTGCCAGCAGGCGACAGGGGCCCTACGAGCAGTACTTC. Its translation: CASRRQGPYEQYF. The chain carries TRBV27 and TRBJ2-7; TRBD1 agrees at 8 bases. This CDR3 spans 13 amino acids. V shed 6 bases, J shed 2 bases, and the junction held 3 bases outside the gene matches. Germline V gives CDR1 MNHEY, CDR2 SMNVEV (reference sequence).

The chain recombines TRBV5-5 with TRBJ1-4; D may be TRBD1 (5 bases). The CDR3 extends over 14 amino acids. Per the germline V gene, CDR1 is SGHKS and CDR2 is YYEKEE (reference sequence). V was pared by 4 bases and J by 5 bases, with 12 bases between. The CDR3 nucleotides read TGTGCCAGCAGCCCCGGGACGGACAATGAAAAACTGTTTTTT. Its protein is CASSPGTDNEKLFF.

The chain links TRBV5-4 to TRBJ2-3; no reliable D call. V gave up 6 bases and J gave up 3 bases, with 11 bases separating them. There are 13 residues in the CDR3. The germline V gene encodes CDR1 SGHNT and CDR2 YYREEE (reference sequence). The CDR3 DNA reads TGTGCCAGCAAGCTCCCTAGAACAGATACGCAGTATTTT. Translated: CASKLPRTDTQYF.

The CDR3 region is CASSSRIGQGGEDNEQFF. The CDR3 bases are TGTGCCAGCAGCTCCCGAATAGGACAGGGAGGGGAGGACAATGAGCAGTTCTTC. This chain joins TRBV9 and TRBJ2-1; D possibly corresponds to TRBD1 (8 bases). The CDR3 runs to 18 residues. Germline V CDR1 and CDR2: SGDLS, YYNGEE. V lost 4 bases to trimming and J lost 5 bases, with 25 bases between them.

V and J are TRBV5-6 and TRBJ2-3; D call uncertain. The CDR3 loop spans 12 amino acids. Germline V CDR1 and CDR2: SGHDT, YYEEEE. V dropped 1 base and J dropped 5 bases, with 5 bases sitting between them. Here the CDR3 DNA reads TGTGCCAGCAGCTTGAAGCTAGATACGCAGTATTTT. This gives the protein CASSLKLDTQYF. The full variable domain, with the rest looked up from reference TRBV5-6 and TRBJ2-3, is DAGVTQSPTHLIKTRGQQVTLRCSPKSGHDTVSWYQQALGQGPQFIFQYYEEEERQRGNFPDRFSGHQFPNYSSELNVNALLLGDSALYLCASSLKLDTQYFGPGTRLTVL.

The chain couples TRBV5-5 to TRBJ1-1; D remains ambiguous. The CDR3 is 13 amino acids. V was pared by 2 bases and J by 4 bases, with 9 bases between. The germline V gene has CDR1 SGHKS and CDR2 YYEKEE (reference sequence). Here the CDR3 DNA reads TGTGCCAGCAGCTTTATTGGGAGCACTGAAGCTTTCTTT. It codes for CASSFIGSTEAFF.

V and J are TRBV10-3 and TRBJ2-2; 14 nucleotides agree with TRBD2. The CDR3 runs to 16 residues. CDR1 and CDR2 from the germline V gene are ENHRY and SYGVKD. The J segment lost 6 bases and the V segment lost 6 bases, leaving 6 bases of the junction unmatched. The CDR3 here is CAIRGLAGAAPGELFF. In nucleotides, the CDR3 is TGTGCCATCAGGGGACTAGCGGGGGCCGCCCCCGGGGAGCTGTTTTTT.

The chain couples TRBV19 to TRBJ1-4; TRBD1 aligns across 7 bases. This CDR3 has 15 amino acids. Germline V CDR1 and CDR2: LNHDA, SQIVND (reference sequence). The V segment lost 7 bases and the J segment 3 bases; nucleotides outside the gene matches: 8. The CDR3 nucleotides are TGTGCCAGTACCCCTCCGGGACAGCCTAATGAAAAACTGTTTTTT. This translates into CASTPPGQPNEKLFF.

CDR3 nucleotides: TGTGCCAGCAGCTTAGTGGGGGCGAACACTGAAGCTTTCTTT. Protein: CASSLVGANTEAFF. The rearrangement uses TRBV7-2 and TRBJ1-1; D perhaps matches TRBD1 (6 bases). Germline V gene data show CDR1 as SGHTA and CDR2 as FQGNSA. With 1 base removed from V and 1 base from J, the gap between germline ends came to 7 bases. This CDR3 contains 14 residues.

The rearrangement joins TRBV15 to TRBJ2-3, with TRBD2 identical over 8 bases. CDR1 and CDR2 from the germline V gene are LNHNV and YYDKDF (reference sequence). The V gene end was trimmed by 5 bases and the J gene end by 2 bases; junction bases not matched to a gene: 6. There are 15 residues in the CDR3. The DNA for the CDR3 is TGTGCCACCAGCGGACGCGGGGGGAACACAGATACGCAGTATTTT. Translating it yields CATSGRGGNTDTQYF.

A single count supports this clone. V gene TRBV28 combines with J gene TRBJ2-7; D is perhaps TRBD1 or TRBD2 (6 bases each). The CDR3 runs 14 residues. The V gene's germline CDR1 is MDHEN and CDR2 SYDVKM. Trimming left V 8 bases short and J 5 bases short, with 19 bases between. Written as DNA, the CDR3 is TGTGCCAGCGAAACGACCGGGGGCTTTGACGAGCAGTACTTC. This translates into CASETTGGFDEQYF.

The gene calls are TRBV19 and TRBJ1-5; TRBD1 is a possible D gene (5 bases). From germline, CDR1 is LNHDA and CDR2 SQIVND (reference sequence). V was cut by 4 bases and J by 0 bases, with 7 bases left in between. The CDR3 has 14 amino acids. The CDR3 protein is CASSTGASNQPQHF. The CDR3 DNA follows: TGTGCCAGTAGTACCGGGGCTAGCAATCAGCCCCAGCATTTT.

The chain has TRBV28 and TRBJ2-3; 7 bases map to TRBD2. J was trimmed by 2 bases and V by 6 bases; bases with no gene match: 11. Germline V gene data show CDR1 as MDHEN and CDR2 as SYDVKM. The CDR3 spans 16 residues. The CDR3 DNA follows: TGTGCCAGCAGACCCTACTGGCGGGGGACCACAGATACGCAGTATTTT. It translates to CASRPYWRGTTDTQYF.

The gene calls are TRBV7-2 and TRBJ1-5; 9 bases line up with TRBD1. This CDR3 has 15 amino acids. Unmatched junction bases numbered 1, after V lost 3 bases and J lost 1 base. Germline lookup yields CDR1 SGHTA and CDR2 FQGNSA. The CDR3 DNA sequence: TGTGCCAGCAGCTTCGGGACAGGGAGCAATCAGCCCCAGCATTTT. Translation: CASSFGTGSNQPQHF.

V and J are TRBV2 and TRBJ2-3; TRBD2 matches 7 bases. V was clipped by 8 bases and J by 8 bases; unmatched bases: 19. The germline gives CDR1 SNHLY, CDR2 FYNNEI. The CDR3 consists of 16 residues. The CDR3 nucleotides are TGTGCCAGCCGCCCCCAGACTAGCTTTCCTATCGGTACGCAGTATTTT. It codes for CASRPQTSFPIGTQYF.

CDR3 region: CASRPGPGANYGYTF. In nucleotides, the CDR3 is TGTGCCAGCAGACCTGGCCCGGGAGCTAACTATGGCTACACCTTC. J is TRBJ1-2 and V is TRBV5-5; D not certain. CDR3 length: 15 amino acids. Germline-derived CDR1 and CDR2 are SGHKS and YYEKEE (reference sequence). Trimming stripped 5 bases from V and 0 bases from J, with 14 bases between.

CDR3 bases: TGTGCCAGCAGCCTACCCTCTTGGAACACTGAAGCTTTCTTT. Its translation: CASSLPSWNTEAFF. The chain carries TRBV5-6 and TRBJ1-1; D ambiguous. The CDR3 has 14 amino acids. Per germline, CDR1 SGHDT and CDR2 YYEEEE. Trimming left V 4 bases short and J 1 base short, with 11 bases between.

V usage is TRBV2 and J usage is TRBJ2-3; D gene uncertain. Germline CDR1 reads SNHLY; CDR2 reads FYNNEI. Trimming removed 1 base at V and 2 bases at J, with 7 bases between. The CDR3 runs 14 residues. The CDR3 DNA sequence: TGTGCCAGCAGTGAAGGGGCTAACACAGATACGCAGTATTTT. Amino acids: CASSEGANTDTQYF.

This chain's CDR3 is CAISVGASSGNTIYF. The CDR3, as DNA: TGTGCCATCAGTGTAGGGGCGAGCTCTGGAAACACCATATATTTT. V is TRBV10-3 and J is TRBJ1-3; possible D gene TRBD1, 5 bases. Germline V gives CDR1 ENHRY, CDR2 SYGVKD. The CDR3 runs to 15 residues. Deletions cut 4 bases from V and 0 bases from J, with 10 bases between.

The chain joins TRBV4-3 to TRBJ2-7, with 7 bases fitting TRBD2. The J segment lost 7 bases and the V segment lost 0 bases, leaving 9 bases of the junction unmatched. Germline V lookup: CDR1 LGHNA, CDR2 YSLEER. The CDR3 has 15 residues. The CDR3 DNA is TGCGCCAGCAGCCAAGACTCTAGCGGACTACGGGAGCAGTACTTC. As protein: CASSQDSSGLREQYF.